This passage covers 5 T cell receptor beta chains from one sample sequenced in a study of cytomegalovirus exposure and HLA in healthy donors. The PCR had 60 Vbeta and 13 Jbeta primers. Measured with immunoSEQ multiplex PCR; TCRdb has only the in-frame clones, and not every one. The sample carries some 150,000 clones, around 80% recorded once. The sequenced sample was PBMCs. These receptors came from a woman aged 50 to 60 in good health and CMV-seropositive.

V usage is TRBV9 and J usage is TRBJ2-3; TRBD2 agrees at 12 bases. The CDR3 loop spans 18 amino acids. With V trimmed by 0 bases and J by 2 bases, 7 bases remained unmatched. Germline CDR1 and CDR2: SGDLS and YYNGEE. The CDR3 loop is CASSVGTSGTSFTDTQYF. The CDR3 region has the DNA TGTGCCAGCAGCGTAGGGACTAGCGGGACCTCCTTCACAGATACGCAGTATTTT.

The chain has TRBV6-5 and TRBJ1-2, with 8 bases fitting TRBD1. Looked up from germline, CDR1 is MNHEY and CDR2 is SVGAGI. This CDR3 is built from 13 residues. V lost 5 bases to trimming and J lost 7 bases; unmatched junction nucleotides: 6. CDR3 nucleotide sequence: TGTGCCAGCAGTAGGACAGGGACCGGTGGCTACACCTTC. As protein: CASSRTGTGGYTF.

The rearrangement joins TRBV19 to TRBJ1-3; TRBD1 agrees at 7 bases. The length of the CDR3 is 16 residues. Losses at the gene ends were 3 bases for V and 0 bases for J; bases not matched to a gene: 5. Germline V CDR1 and CDR2: LNHDA, SQIVND (reference sequence). The CDR3 protein is CASSITGANSGNTIYF. DNA of the CDR3: TGTGCCAGTAGTATCACAGGGGCAAACTCTGGAAACACCATATATTTT.

This clone is a singleton in its sample. The chain uses TRBV4-3 and TRBJ2-5; possible D gene TRBD1, 6 bases. CDR3 length equals 15 residues. V shed 1 base and J shed 5 bases, with 14 bases lying between them. Germline values: CDR1 LGHNA, CDR2 YSLEER. The CDR3 sequence: CASSQVGNTGETQYF. In nucleotides, the CDR3 is TGCGCCAGCAGCCAAGTAGGGAATACAGGGGAGACCCAGTACTTC.

The chain employs TRBV10-3 and TRBJ2-1; D ambiguous. The V end was cut by 5 bases, the J end by 7 bases, with 12 bases between. Germline V gene data show CDR1 as ENHRY and CDR2 as SYGVKD. CDR3 length: 13 residues. The CDR3 nucleotides are TGTGCCATCAGTCCAGTCGTGGCTAATGAGCAGTTCTTC. It translates to CAISPVVANEQFF.